Below, 32 T cell receptor beta chains from the same sample are listed, as sequenced in a study of Graves' ophthalmopathy and Graves' hyperthyroidism. RNA transcripts yielded amplified TCR beta CDR3 regions. First-round RT-PCR with HTBI primers preceded a second-round multiplex PCR. TCRdb reanalysed the multiplex PCR reads using MiXCR and keeps one entry per CDR3 protein. The data show 400,000 to 500,000 distinct CDR3 sequences, 20% to 25% seen once. Material: peripheral blood. These receptors were taken from a woman between 18 and 29 years old with stable Graves' hyperthyroidism.

This clonotype was observed at least ten times. V usage is TRBV20-1 and J usage is TRBJ2-7; 8 nucleotides match TRBD2. The length of the CDR3 is 15 residues. In germline, CDR1 is DFQATT, CDR2 SNEGSKA (reference sequence). V gave up 5 bases and J gave up 6 bases; unmatched junction bases: 15. CDR3 residues: CSAGNPGLVDLEQYF. Written as DNA, the CDR3 is TGCAGTGCTGGTAACCCGGGACTAGTTGACCTCGAGCAGTACTTC.

CDR3 coding DNA: TGTGCCAGCAGCCCCGAGGGGGGGGGGAACACCATATATTTT. Amino acid sequence: CASSPEGGGNTIYF. The chain couples TRBV7-2 to TRBJ1-3; a possible D gene is TRBD1 (6 bases). The V gene lost 5 bases and the J gene lost 7 bases, with 15 bases spanning the gap. The CDR3 totals 14 residues. CDR1 SGHTA and CDR2 FQGNSA come from the germline V gene.

This clonotype showed up many times. The V and J genes are TRBV6-1 and TRBJ2-5, with TRBD2 identical over 10 bases. With 2 bases clipped from V and 2 bases from J, the junction kept 8 bases outside the gene matches. The CDR3 contains 17 residues. Germline lookup yields CDR1 MNHNS and CDR2 SASEGT. CDR3 in amino acids: CASSELAGAMGQETQYF. The CDR3 DNA follows: TGTGCCAGCAGTGAACTAGCGGGGGCGATGGGGCAAGAGACCCAGTACTTC.

In this sample, this clonotype turned up many times. Given the absence of the conserved phenylalanine or tryptophan at the CDR3 end, a read error is likely. No DNA is shown, since the ends of the CDR3 on it are uncertain; the CDR3 is the one TCRdb lists. The chain couples TRBV20-1 to TRBJ2-7; the table's D call of TRBD2 was not tested on the DNA. Looked up from germline, CDR1 is DFQATT and CDR2 is SNEGSKA (reference sequence). The CDR3 adds up to 11 amino acids, both ends counted. The CDR3 reads CSASDGRAGFY.

This clonotype was detected many times. V usage is TRBV7-2 and J usage is TRBJ1-1; unclear D gene. In germline, CDR1 is SGHTA, CDR2 FQGNSA. V gave up 5 bases and J gave up 6 bases, with 13 bases separating them. This CDR3 spans 13 amino acids. The CDR3 DNA sequence: TGTGCCAGCAGCCCAGAACGGGGATCTGAAGCTTTCTTT. Its translation is CASSPERGSEAFF. Supplemented by reference TRBV7-2 and TRBJ1-1, the full variable domain reads GAGVSQSPSNKVTEKGKDVELRCDPISGHTALYWYRQSLGQGLEFLIYFQGNSAPDKSGLPSDRFSAERTGGSVSTLTIQRTQQEDSAVYLCASSPERGSEAFFGQGTRLTVV.

This clonotype occurred many times. The rearrangement uses TRBV7-8 and TRBJ2-7; the D gene is possibly TRBD2 (5 bases). Trimming shortened V by 4 bases and J by 7 bases, and 11 bases separated the two germline ends. The germline V gene has CDR1 SGHVS and CDR2 FQNEAQ. CDR3 length equals 12 residues. The chain's CDR3 is CASSSHTGEQYF. The CDR3 DNA sequence: TGTGCCAGCAGCTCTCATACGGGGGAGCAGTACTTC.

In its sample, this clonotype was seen many times. V and J are TRBV20-1 and TRBJ2-7; TRBD2 matches at 10 bases. After removal of 0 bases from V and 0 bases from J, the junction contained 2 bases not matched to a gene. Germline V lookup: CDR1 DFQATT, CDR2 SNEGSKA (reference sequence). This CDR3 comprises 15 residues. The CDR3 region has the DNA TGCAGTGCTAGAGATGGGACTAGCGTCTCCTACGAGCAGTACTTC. Its protein is CSARDGTSVSYEQYF.

This clonotype was observed many times. J is TRBJ2-5 and V is TRBV2; D is possibly TRBD2 (6 bases). V shed 3 bases and J shed 2 bases, with 10 bases lying between them. Germline V gene lookup returns CDR1 SNHLY and CDR2 FYNNEI. The CDR3 runs 14 residues. CDR3 protein: CASSESRGQETQYF. CDR3 DNA sequence: TGTGCCAGCAGTGAGTCGCGGGGTCAAGAGACCCAGTACTTC.

Turning to this clonotype: This clone may be a read error of a much larger clone one base away. Here the CDR3 omits its conserved ending phenylalanine or tryptophan, so a read error is the likely source. The DNA of the CDR3 is TGTGCCAGCAGGCCCTTCGGACAGGGAAACTATGGCTACACCTTG. Translating gives CASRPFGQGNYGYTL. The chain combines TRBV12-3 or TRBV12-4 with TRBJ1-2, with 8 bases matching TRBD1. V trimming: 6 bases; J trimming: 2 bases; junction bases outside the gene matches: 8. The CDR3 covers 15 residues.

This clonotype was seen many times. The gene calls are TRBV5-1 and TRBJ2-5; possible D gene TRBD2, 6 bases. V lost 1 base to trimming and J lost 1 base, with 8 bases between them. This CDR3 spans 14 amino acids. Germline-derived CDR1 and CDR2 are SGHRS and YFSETQ. The CDR3, as DNA: TGCGCCAGCAGCTTGCGGGGGACCCAAGAGACCCAGTACTTC. It translates to CASSLRGTQETQYF.

This clonotype was found many times. CDR3 amino acids: CAWHPGQDNTEAFF. As DNA, the CDR3 is TGTGCCTGGCACCCGGGACAGGATAACACTGAAGCTTTCTTT. The chain combines TRBV30 with TRBJ1-1, with 8 nucleotides matching TRBD1. Trimming took 5 bases from V and 2 from J; bases not matched to a gene: 7. The germline V gene has CDR1 GTSNPN and CDR2 SVGIG (reference sequence). This CDR3 spans 14 amino acids.

This CDR3 reads CASSSRTSQPRNTGELFF. The CDR3 DNA is TGTGCCAGCTCATCGCGGACTAGCCAACCCCGCAACACCGGGGAGCTGTTTTTT. The genes are TRBV11-2 and TRBJ2-2; 8 bases match TRBD2. Germline trimming cut 8 bases from V and 2 bases from J; bases unmatched to any gene: 16. The germline V gene has CDR1 SGHAT and CDR2 FQNNGV. There are 18 residues in the CDR3.

The J gene is TRBJ1-1, the V gene TRBV27; D is unresolved. The CDR3 is 13 residues long. Germline V gene data show CDR1 as MNHEY and CDR2 as SMNVEV (reference sequence). The V end lost 4 bases, the J end lost 5 bases, and 11 bases lay between the germline ends. CDR3 in DNA: TGTGCCAGCAGTTCCGGGCTATGGACTGAAGCTTTCTTT. This gives the protein CASSSGLWTEAFF.

This clonotype was detected a few times. The chain has TRBV11-2 and TRBJ2-4; a weak D match, TRBD2 (5 bases). This CDR3 contains 13 residues. The V gene's germline CDR1 is SGHAT and CDR2 FQNNGV. Trimming stripped 6 bases from V and 3 bases from J, with 9 bases between. Here the CDR3 DNA reads TGTGCCAGCAGGAGGGCTGGCAAAAACATTCAGTACTTC. Translation: CASRRAGKNIQYF.

There are many counts of this clonotype. In DNA form, the CDR3 reads TGTGCCAGCAGCCAATCTGACAACCACAATGAGCAGTTCTTC. Encoded protein: CASSQSDNHNEQFF. The chain joins TRBV14 to TRBJ2-1; D remains ambiguous. The germline V gene has CDR1 SGHDN and CDR2 FVKESK. The length of the CDR3 is 14 residues. The germline V and J ends were trimmed by 2 bases and 5 bases, with 10 bases remaining between them.

This clonotype has at least ten counts. The chain combines TRBV9 with TRBJ1-1; TRBD1 matches 9 bases. CDR1 and CDR2 from the germline V gene are SGDLS and YYNGEE. J lost 1 base, V lost 2 bases, and 6 bases had no gene match. The CDR3 consists of 16 residues. The CDR3 region is CASSVLRTGANTEAFF. For the CDR3, the DNA is TGTGCCAGCAGCGTCTTACGGACAGGGGCGAACACTGAAGCTTTCTTT.

This clonotype was counted many times. This chain connects TRBV9 to TRBJ1-2; D is unresolved. Germline CDR1 is SGDLS and CDR2 is YYNGEE. Trimming pared 0 bases from V and 13 bases from J, leaving 10 bases between. This CDR3 has 11 residues. In DNA form, the CDR3 reads TGTGCCAGCAGCGTAGGAGGGTTAGTCACCTTC. This gives the protein CASSVGGLVTF.

In this sample, this clonotype turned up many times. This sequence joins TRBV11-2 and TRBJ2-2; TRBD2 aligns across 9 bases. Trimming removed 3 bases from V and 1 base from J; junction bases left unmatched: 3. Per germline, CDR1 SGHAT and CDR2 FQNNGV. The CDR3 is 16 residues long. CDR3 residues: CASSFSTSGNTGELFF. In DNA, the CDR3 is TGTGCCAGCAGCTTTTCGACTAGCGGGAACACCGGGGAGCTGTTTTTT.

This clonotype came up many times. The J gene is TRBJ1-6, the V gene TRBV20-1; unclear D gene. The CDR3 spans 16 residues. Germline V gene data show CDR1 as DFQATT and CDR2 as SNEGSKA (reference sequence). Between the trimmed V and J ends, which lost 0 bases and 4 bases, there was a span of 13 bases. DNA for the CDR3: TGCAGTGCTAGAGATGCCCATTTGGAGTATAATTCACCCCTCCACTTT. Translated, it gives CSARDAHLEYNSPLHF.

This chain connects TRBV20-1 to TRBJ1-1; 7 positions agree with TRBD1. Unmatched junction bases numbered 4, after V lost 6 bases and J lost 6 bases. The CDR3 totals 11 residues. Germline V gives CDR1 DFQATT, CDR2 SNEGSKA (reference sequence). The CDR3 coding sequence is TGCAGTGCCCGTACAGGGGCTGAAGCTTTCTTT. Translation: CSARTGAEAFF.

The chain combines TRBV10-2 with TRBJ2-7; the D gene is possibly TRBD2 (5 bases). Germline V gene data show CDR1 as WSHSY and CDR2 as SAAADI. There are 15 residues in the CDR3. With 6 bases removed from V and 2 bases from J, the gap between germline ends came to 17 bases. CDR3 amino acids: CASSPWRAAPYEQYF. Here the CDR3 DNA reads TGCGCCAGCAGCCCCTGGCGGGCAGCCCCCTACGAGCAGTACTTC.

This clonotype came up many times. V and J are TRBV7-9 and TRBJ2-7; D unresolved. The V gene's germline CDR1 is SEHNR and CDR2 FQNEAQ (reference sequence). With 1 base removed from V and 3 bases from J, the gap between germline ends came to 7 bases. This CDR3 is built from 13 residues. The CDR3 DNA sequence: TGTGCCAGCAGCTTAGGGCAGTACTACGAGCAGTACTTC. Translating it yields CASSLGQYYEQYF.

The sample holds many counts of this clonotype. This chain links TRBV7-8 with TRBJ1-2, with D unresolved. V was trimmed by 3 bases and J by 0 bases, leaving 5 bases between them. This CDR3 spans 13 amino acids. Germline V gives CDR1 SGHVS, CDR2 FQNEAQ. This chain's CDR3 is CASSFPANYGYTF. CDR3 DNA: TGTGCCAGCAGCTTCCCGGCTAACTATGGCTACACCTTC.

This clonotype was found many times. The chain uses TRBV12-3 or TRBV12-4 and TRBJ2-4; TRBD2 is a possible D gene (5 bases). The CDR3 runs 12 residues. Trimming stripped 3 bases from V and 8 bases from J, with 8 bases between. In nucleotides, the CDR3 is TGTGCCAGCAGTTTTGAGGGTTACATTCAGTACTTC. The encoded protein is CASSFEGYIQYF.

This clonotype came up many times. The chain carries TRBV10-3 and TRBJ1-1, with a tentative D call TRBD1 (5 bases). There are 13 residues in the CDR3. Germline CDR1 and CDR2: ENHRY and SYGVKD. V shed 5 bases and J shed 2 bases, with 9 bases lying between them. The CDR3 protein is CAISKDKNTEAFF. Here the CDR3 DNA reads TGTGCCATCAGTAAGGACAAAAACACTGAAGCTTTCTTT.

As regards this clonotype: With a much larger clone just one base away, this may be a read error. The CDR3 does not close with the conserved phenylalanine or tryptophan, likely indicating a read error. V usage is TRBV7-9 and J usage is TRBJ1-1, with D maybe TRBD1 (5 bases). Germline V CDR1 and CDR2: SEHNR, FQNEAQ (reference sequence). The CDR3 totals 14 residues. Trimming left V 6 bases short and J 1 base short, with 12 bases between. The CDR3 spells CASRGDGGNTEAFL. In DNA form, the CDR3 reads TGTGCCAGCAGAGGGGATGGGGGGAACACTGAAGCTTTCTTG.

This clonotype was seen at least ten times. The gene calls are TRBV19 and TRBJ1-1; D perhaps matches TRBD1 (6 bases). Trimming shortened V by 4 bases and J by 2 bases, and 11 bases separated the two germline ends. From germline, CDR1 is LNHDA and CDR2 SQIVND (reference sequence). This CDR3 comprises 14 residues. CDR3 protein: CASSKQGRNTEAFF. The DNA of the CDR3 is TGTGCCAGTAGTAAACAGGGAAGAAACACTGAAGCTTTCTTT. Combining the CDR3 with reference TRBV19 and TRBJ1-1 gives the whole variable domain DGGITQSPKYLFRKEGQNVTLSCEQNLNHDAMYWYRQDPGQGLRLIYYSQIVNDFQKGDIAEGYSVSREKKESFPLTVTSAQKNPTAFYLCASSKQGRNTEAFFGQGTRLTVV.

Regarding this clonotype: A much larger clone differs from this one at a single base, so this may be a read error. This chain uses TRBV9 with TRBJ2-5; no clear D gene. The CDR3 length is 13 residues. Per the germline V gene, CDR1 is SGDLS and CDR2 is YYNGEE. The CDR3 DNA follows: TGTGCCAGCAGCGTATTCGGCCAAGGGACCCAGTACTTC. It codes for CASSVFGQGTQYF.

The rearrangement joins TRBV25-1 to TRBJ2-5, with 8 bases fitting TRBD1. V lost 7 bases to trimming and J lost 6 bases; unmatched junction nucleotides: 10. The germline V gene encodes CDR1 MGHDK and CDR2 SYGVNS. The CDR3 contains 14 residues. The CDR3 loop is CASTSGQGAKTQYF. CDR3 coding DNA: TGTGCCAGCACATCCGGGCAGGGGGCCAAGACCCAGTACTTC. Together with reference TRBV25-1 and TRBJ2-5, the CDR3 gives the full variable domain: EADIYQTPRYLVIGTGKKITLECSQTMGHDKMYWYQQDPGMELHLIHYSYGVNSTEKGDLSSESTVSRIRTEHFPLTLESARPSHTSQYLCASTSGQGAKTQYFGPGTRLLVL.

In its sample, this clonotype was seen many times. The CDR3 region is CASSLSTGNYQPQHF. CDR3 in DNA: TGTGCCAGCAGTTTATCGACAGGGAACTATCAGCCCCAGCATTTT. The J gene is TRBJ1-5, the V gene TRBV6-2 or TRBV6-3, with 7 nucleotides matching TRBD1. The CDR3 spans 15 residues. Germline trimming cut 4 bases from V and 5 bases from J; bases unmatched to any gene: 8. Germline V gene data show CDR1 as MNHEY and CDR2 as SVGEGT.

This clonotype turned up a few times. Lacking the conserved final phenylalanine or tryptophan, this CDR3 likely reflects a read error. The chain has TRBV29-1 and TRBJ1-1; D is unresolved. This CDR3 has 11 residues. From germline, CDR1 is SQVTM and CDR2 ANQGSEA. The CDR3 loop is CCVQRRAEAFV. Here the CDR3 DNA reads TGCTGCGTGCAACGTAGGGCTGAAGCTTTCGTT.

The sample holds many counts of this clonotype. The rearrangement joins TRBV6-2 or TRBV6-3 to TRBJ2-4; 8 positions match TRBD2. Germline-derived CDR1 and CDR2 are MNHEY and SVGEGT. CDR3 size: 14 residues. V trimming: 6 bases; J trimming: 9 bases; junction bases outside the gene matches: 10. The CDR3 DNA reads TGTGCCAGCAGGTCTACTAGCGGCCGGTTCATTCAGTACTTC. Protein product: CASRSTSGRFIQYF.